This T cell receptor (beta chain) comes out of a study of ipilimumab plus nivolumab after autologous stem cell transplantation. The overall study: Typical patient got roughly five ipilimumab doses and seven to nine nivolumab doses (median).

Method: immunoSEQ multiplex PCR; TCRdb's copy keeps in-frame clones and lacks some. The sample has tens of thousands of clones, 80% to 95% seen once. Ipilimumab, 1 mg/kg, started 14 to 28 days after autologous transplant. The sequence derives from a male donor with multiple myeloma. The sequencing here drew on PBMCs, taken in a trial of ipilimumab plus nivolumab as post-transplant consolidation.

The CDR3 here is CASRDSEAFF. CDR3 nucleotide sequence: TGTGCCAGCAGGGACAGTGAAGCTTTCTTT. The chain couples TRBV2 to TRBJ1-1; weak D call: TRBD1 (6 bases). Germline-derived CDR1 and CDR2 are SNHLY and FYNNEI. Trimming took 6 bases from V and 7 from J, leaving 6 bases between them. CDR3 size: 10 residues.